This TCR beta chain originates from a study of T cells after yellow fever vaccination. At the level of the study: Preparation of fractions with low cell numbers was performed using SMART-Seq v4 Ultra Low Input.

TCRdb fed the 5' RACE reads into MiXCR, producing one record per CDR3 protein. The sample records under 400,000 distinct CDR3 sequences, under 14% being singletons. V was pared by 7 bases and J by 8 bases, with 12 bases between. CDR3 length equals 12 residues. Germline values: CDR1 SGHVS, CDR2 FNYEAQ. The table lists this clonotype with many counts. What it recognizes is unknown. General study points: Although most clonotypes did not, a small share appeared in both CD4 and CD8 compartments.

This sequence joins TRBV7-6 and TRBJ2-1; perhaps TRBD2 as D (6 bases). The sequences come from PBMCs, collected on the day of the first yellow fever vaccination. The receptor was isolated from a man aged 18-30 years who received the YFV17D yellow fever vaccine. The CDR3 nucleotides read TGTGCCAGCACCAACGGAGGGGATGAGCAGTTCTTC. Protein: CASTNGGDEQFF.